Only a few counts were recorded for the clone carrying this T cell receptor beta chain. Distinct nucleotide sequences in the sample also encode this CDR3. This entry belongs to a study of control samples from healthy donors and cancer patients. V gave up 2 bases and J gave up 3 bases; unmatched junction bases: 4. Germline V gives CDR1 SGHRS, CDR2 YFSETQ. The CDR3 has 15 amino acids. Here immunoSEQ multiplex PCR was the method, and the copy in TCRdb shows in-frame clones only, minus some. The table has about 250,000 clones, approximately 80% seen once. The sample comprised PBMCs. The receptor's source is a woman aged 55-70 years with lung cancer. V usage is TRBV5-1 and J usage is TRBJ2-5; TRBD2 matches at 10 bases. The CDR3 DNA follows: TGCGCCAGCAGCTTAACCGGGACTAGCGAAGAGACCCAGTACTTC. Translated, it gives CASSLTGTSEETQYF.